One sample yielded the 16 T cell receptor beta chains listed below, sequenced in a study of blood T cell repertoires in COVID-19. The assay was immunoSEQ multiplex PCR, and TCRdb's table has in-frame clones only and misses some. Of approximately 210,000 clones listed, about 83% are singletons. The sequencing sample was made of peripheral blood. These receptors were taken from a woman between 70 and 85 years old with active or convalescent COVID-19.

The J gene is TRBJ1-2, the V gene TRBV7-2; the match to TRBD1 covers 11 bases. From germline, CDR1 is SGHTA and CDR2 FQGNSA. The V and J ends lost 7 bases and 8 bases, in that order; junction bases with no gene match: 9. The CDR3 covers 14 residues. In DNA, the CDR3 is TGTGCCAGCACCCTCCGGACAGGGGGCAGAGGCTACACCTTC. Residues: CASTLRTGGRGYTF.

The chain recombines TRBV19 with TRBJ1-2; no clear D. V lost 1 base, J lost 8 bases, and 5 bases lay in between. CDR1 is LNHDA and CDR2 is SQIVND in the germline V gene (reference sequence). This CDR3 comprises 11 residues. The chain's CDR3 is CASSIAGGYTF. The CDR3 DNA reads as TGTGCCAGTAGTATAGCGGGGGGCTACACCTTC.

V usage is TRBV24-1 and J usage is TRBJ2-5; TRBD2 aligns across 14 bases. The CDR3 length is 18 residues. The trim removed 3 bases at V and 5 bases at J, leaving 10 bases unmatched. The germline V gene has CDR1 KGHDR and CDR2 SFDVKD. CDR3 in amino acids: CATSDPPPGLAGVETQYF. CDR3 coding DNA: TGTGCCACCAGTGATCCGCCTCCGGGACTAGCGGGAGTTGAGACCCAGTACTTC.

The chain uses TRBV21-1 and TRBJ2-3; the table's D call, TRBD2, has no DNA check behind it. TRBV21-1 is termed a pseudogene. The CDR3 spans 16 residues. Written as DNA, the CDR3 is TGTGCCAGCAGCAAAGCGGCTAGCGGGAATGGAGATACGCAGTATTTT. Its protein product is CASSKAASGNGDTQYF.

J is TRBJ2-3 and V is TRBV2; D is ambiguous. The CDR3 loop spans 15 amino acids. Germline CDR1 is SNHLY and CDR2 is FYNNEI. Trimming shortened V by 5 bases and J by 0 bases, and 12 bases separated the two germline ends. CDR3 sequence reads: CASSPTQSSTDTQYF. The CDR3 region has the DNA TGTGCCAGCAGTCCTACACAGTCTAGCACAGATACGCAGTATTTT.

The V and J genes are TRBV28 and TRBJ2-7; 9 positions match TRBD1. Germline CDR1 MDHEN, CDR2 SYDVKM. V lost 5 bases and J lost 1; bases outside the gene matches: 21. The CDR3 has 20 residues. The DNA for the CDR3 is TGTGCCAGCAGTCTGGGGCCGGGACAGGGAAAGCCTAGGTGGTCCTACGAGCAGTACTTC. It specifies CASSLGPGQGKPRWSYEQYF.

V gene TRBV5-5 combines with J gene TRBJ1-1; maybe TRBD1 (6 bases). The germline CDR1 and CDR2 sequences are SGHKS and YYEKEE (reference sequence). CDR3 length equals 15 residues. Between the trimmed V and J ends, which lost 5 bases and 5 bases, there was a span of 19 bases. The CDR3 sequence: CASSKYRDRVTEAFF. CDR3 nucleotides: TGTGCCAGCAGTAAGTACAGGGATAGGGTGACTGAAGCTTTCTTT.

The table lists this clone with a count of one. This rearrangement joins TRBV7-5 to TRBJ1-4; TRBD1, the table's D call, lacks a check against the DNA. TRBV7-5 is an annotated pseudogene. This CDR3 region has 16 residues. CDR3 DNA: TGTGTCAGAAGCGCAACCCACAGATCAACTAATGAAAAACTGTTTTTT. This gives the protein CVRSATHRSTNEKLFF.

The genes are TRBV5-4 and TRBJ2-2; 7 positions match TRBD2. The CDR3 sequence is 15 residues long. CDR1 and CDR2 (germline): SGHNT, YYREEE (reference sequence). V trimming: 3 bases; J trimming: 6 bases; junction bases outside the gene matches: 8. The CDR3 sequence is CASSWRGGNSGELFF. CDR3 sequence (DNA): TGTGCCAGCAGCTGGCGCGGGGGAAACTCCGGGGAGCTGTTTTTT. Filled out from reference TRBV5-4 and TRBJ2-2, the complete variable domain reads ETGVTQSPTHLIKTRGQQVTLRCSSQSGHNTVSWYQQALGQGPQFIFQYYREEENGRGNFPPRFSGLQFPNYSSELNVNALELDDSALYLCASSWRGGNSGELFFGEGSRLTVL.

The V and J genes are TRBV27 and TRBJ1-2; a possible D gene is TRBD1 (5 bases). Germline V gene lookup returns CDR1 MNHEY and CDR2 SMNVEV (reference sequence). The ends were cut back, 1 base at V and 6 bases at J, with 15 bases in the middle. CDR3 length: 15 amino acids. CDR3 nucleotide sequence: TGTGCCAGCAGTTTATGGGGCAGTTCGTCTGATGGCTACACCTTC. Amino acids: CASSLWGSSSDGYTF.

The V gene is TRBV25-1, the J gene TRBJ2-7, with D possibly being TRBD1 (6 bases). The germline V gene encodes CDR1 MGHDK and CDR2 SYGVNS. CDR3 length: 14 residues. Trimming left V 8 bases short and J 7 bases short, with 21 bases between. Here the CDR3 reads CASYATVLGTEQYF. DNA for the CDR3: TGTGCCAGCTATGCGACAGTCCTCGGGACAGAGCAGTACTTC.

The chain is built from TRBV6-5 and TRBJ2-1; 10 bases align to TRBD1. There are 15 residues in the CDR3. From germline, CDR1 is MNHEY and CDR2 SVGAGI. V shed 8 bases, J shed 6 bases, and the junction held 10 bases outside the gene matches. The CDR3 sequence is CASGLDRGPVNEQFF. The CDR3 DNA reads TGTGCCAGCGGCCTAGACAGGGGGCCGGTCAATGAGCAGTTCTTC.

The chain is built from TRBV5-1 and TRBJ2-1; 9 nucleotides match TRBD1. The trim removed 6 bases at V and 5 bases at J, leaving 9 bases unmatched. This CDR3 is built from 15 residues. CDR1 is SGHRS, CDR2 YFSETQ, per germline. CDR3 residues: CASNRQGEVNNEQFF. CDR3 nucleotides: TGCGCCAGCAACCGACAGGGGGAGGTGAACAATGAGCAGTTCTTC.

The genes are TRBV6-5 and TRBJ1-6; D is ambiguous. Trimming shortened V by 7 bases and J by 7 bases, and 11 bases separated the two germline ends. Germline values: CDR1 MNHEY, CDR2 SVGAGI. The CDR3 length is 13 residues. The CDR3 bases are TGTGCCAGCACCCCGGGATCCAATTCACCCCTCCACTTT. Translating gives CASTPGSNSPLHF.

The V and J genes are TRBV5-1 and TRBJ2-7; 8 bases fit TRBD1. The V and J ends lost 2 bases and 1 base, in that order; junction bases with no gene match: 5. The CDR3 runs to 15 residues. The V gene's germline CDR1 is SGHRS and CDR2 YFSETQ. CDR3 nucleotides: TGCGCCAGCAGCTTCTCCGGGACAGGTTCCTACGAGCAGTACTTC. This sequence encodes CASSFSGTGSYEQYF. Looking up the rest from reference TRBV5-1 and TRBJ2-7 gives the full variable domain: KAGVTQTPRYLIKTRGQQVTLSCSPISGHRSVSWYQQTPGQGLQFLFEYFSETQRNKGNFPGRFSGRQFSNSRSEMNVSTLELGDSALYLCASSFSGTGSYEQYFGPGTRLTVT.

This sequence joins TRBV5-1 and TRBJ2-2; TRBD2 aligns across 9 bases. Germline V gene data show CDR1 as SGHRS and CDR2 as YFSETQ. With 1 base clipped from V and 0 bases from J, the junction kept 1 base outside the gene matches. The length of the CDR3 is 16 residues. Written as DNA, the CDR3 is TGCGCCAGCAGCTTGATAGCGGGGGCGAACACCGGGGAGCTGTTTTTT. Translating gives CASSLIAGANTGELFF. Full variable domain (missing parts from reference TRBV5-1 and TRBJ2-2): KAGVTQTPRYLIKTRGQQVTLSCSPISGHRSVSWYQQTPGQGLQFLFEYFSETQRNKGNFPGRFSGRQFSNSRSEMNVSTLELGDSALYLCASSLIAGANTGELFFGEGSRLTVL.